This note documents a single T cell receptor beta chain sequence. V was shortened by 8 bases and J by 0 bases, with 13 bases between the two germline ends. Germline V CDR1 and CDR2: MDHEN, SYDVKM. The CDR3 runs 14 residues. The PCR ran on 60 Vbeta and 13 Jbeta primers. TCRdb keeps only in-frame clones here, not all; method: immunoSEQ multiplex PCR. In the table there are some 150,000 clones, around 80% of which are singletons. This sample was taken from a study of cytomegalovirus exposure and HLA in healthy donors. This receptor was identified in a middle-aged man in good health and CMV-seronegative. The chain combines TRBV28 with TRBJ2-5; D might be TRBD2 (5 bases). The sample consisted of PBMCs. This chain's CDR3 is CASRAATYQETQYF. The CDR3 DNA sequence: TGTGCCAGCCGAGCGGCTACGTACCAAGAGACCCAGTACTTC.